One and the same sample provided the 3 T cell receptor beta chains below, sequenced in a study of blood T cell repertoires in COVID-19. Here immunoSEQ multiplex PCR was the method, and the copy in TCRdb shows in-frame clones only, minus some. Of some 150,000 clones detected, more than 75% appear once; the ten largest clones hold approximately 5%. The specimen was peripheral blood. The source of these receptors is a woman in her seventies with COVID-19, enrolled during active disease.

The chain has TRBV3-1 (or the pseudogene TRBV3-2) and TRBJ1-2; 9 bases line up with TRBD1. CDR3 size: 14 residues. The trim removed 3 bases at V and 8 bases at J, leaving 7 bases unmatched. Germline lookup yields CDR1 LGHDT and CDR2 YNNKEL (reference sequence). CDR3 DNA: TGTGCCAGCAGCCATACCGGGACAGGGAACGGCTACACCTTC. Its protein product is CASSHTGTGNGYTF.

The V and J genes are TRBV3-1 (or the pseudogene TRBV3-2) and TRBJ2-5, with TRBD2 as a possible D gene (5 bases). This CDR3 comprises 12 residues. Per the germline V gene, CDR1 is LGHDT and CDR2 is YNNKEL (reference sequence). V was pared by 0 bases and J by 14 bases, with 13 bases between. CDR3 protein: CASSQDRSGSYF. The DNA of the CDR3 is TGTGCCAGCAGCCAAGATAGGAGCGGTTCTTACTTC.

This rearrangement joins TRBV6-1 to TRBJ1-3; D is ambiguous. The germline V gene encodes CDR1 MNHNS and CDR2 SASEGT. This CDR3 spans 17 amino acids. Trimming left V 1 base short and J 2 bases short, with 15 bases between. Here the CDR3 reads CASSEGSASRPGNTIYF. The CDR3 nucleotides read TGTGCCAGCAGTGAAGGGTCGGCTTCGAGGCCTGGAAACACCATATATTTT.